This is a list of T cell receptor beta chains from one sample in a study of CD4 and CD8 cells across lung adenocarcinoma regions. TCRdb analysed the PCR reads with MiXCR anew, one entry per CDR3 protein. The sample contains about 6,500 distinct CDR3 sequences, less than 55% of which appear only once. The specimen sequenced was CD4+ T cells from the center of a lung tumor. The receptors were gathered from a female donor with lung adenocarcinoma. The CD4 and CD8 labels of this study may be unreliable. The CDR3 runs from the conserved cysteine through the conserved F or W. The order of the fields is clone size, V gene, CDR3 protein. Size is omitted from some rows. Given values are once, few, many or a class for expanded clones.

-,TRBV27,CARRFRTSRTDEQFF
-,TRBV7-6,CASSLKGNEQFF
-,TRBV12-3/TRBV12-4,CASTELDRGQGYTF
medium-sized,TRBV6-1,CASSGSTYEQYF
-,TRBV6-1,CASSIQGSGANVLTF
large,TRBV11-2,CASSKRAGEGETQYF
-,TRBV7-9,CASSFGGDSLSQETQYF
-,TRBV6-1,CASKRGLQDTQYF
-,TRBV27,CASSLGGATCHF
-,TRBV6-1,CASIGTGADTEAFF
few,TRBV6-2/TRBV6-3,CASSYSSTYTSYEQYF
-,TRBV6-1,CASSEGLGLGGGSKDTQYF
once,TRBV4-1,CASSQGTGRDPETQYF
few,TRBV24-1,CATASGISSTDTQYF
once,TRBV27,CASSLAQASSPLHF
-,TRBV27,CASSSGDNSYEQYF
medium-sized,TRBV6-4,CASSAGTSGVNEQFF
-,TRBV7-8,CASYLSGGYNEQFF
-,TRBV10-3,CAIGRWGDKSNEQYF
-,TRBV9,CASSTQGAYEQYF
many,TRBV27,CASSLSVLGEAFF
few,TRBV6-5,CASSHSDSGSSNTQYF
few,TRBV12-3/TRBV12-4,CASSLSGDMYNEQFF
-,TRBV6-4,CASIGRGGQDTQYF